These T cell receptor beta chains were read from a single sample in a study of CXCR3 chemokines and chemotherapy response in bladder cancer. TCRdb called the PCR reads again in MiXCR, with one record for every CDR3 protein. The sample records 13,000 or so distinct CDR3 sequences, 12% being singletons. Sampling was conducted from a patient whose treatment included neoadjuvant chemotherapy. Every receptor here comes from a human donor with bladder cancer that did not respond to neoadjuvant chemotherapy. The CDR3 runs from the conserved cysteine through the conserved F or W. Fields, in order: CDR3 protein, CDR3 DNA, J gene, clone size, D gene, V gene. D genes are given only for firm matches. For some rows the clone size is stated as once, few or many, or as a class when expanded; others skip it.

CATSDFRGGQETQYF | TGTGCCACCAGTGATTTTAGGGGGGGCCAAGAGACCCAGTACTTC | TRBJ2-5 | many | . | TRBV24-1
CASSYSVALVHSGNTIYF | TGTGCCAGCAGTTACTCGGTCGCTTTGGTGCATTCTGGAAACACCATATATTTT | TRBJ1-3 | . | . | TRBV6-5
CAWSLGPDQPQHF | TGTGCCTGGAGCTTAGGGCCGGATCAGCCCCAGCATTTT | TRBJ1-5 | many | . | TRBV30
CASSSGIDSYEQYF | TGTGCCAGTAGTAGCGGGATTGATTCCTACGAGCAGTACTTC | TRBJ2-7 | many | . | TRBV19
CASSPPFGQGANEKLFF | TGTGCCAGCTCACCCCCGTTCGGACAGGGGGCTAATGAAAAACTGTTTTTT | TRBJ1-4 | many | TRBD1 | TRBV18
CASSLMAGQEEKLFF | TGTGCCAGCAGTTTAATGGCAGGGCAGGAGGAAAAACTGTTTTTT | TRBJ1-4 | . | . | TRBV12-3/TRBV12-4
CASSPLGGQTYEQYF | TGTGCCAGCTCACCCCTAGGCGGGCAGACCTACGAGCAGTACTTC | TRBJ2-7 | many | . | TRBV18
CASTETGQGEQYF | TGTGCCAGCACAGAGACAGGGCAAGGCGAGCAGTACTTC | TRBJ2-7 | many | TRBD1 | TRBV6-1
CASSFTTSGNYNEQFF | TGTGCCAGCAGTTTTACGACTAGCGGGAACTACAATGAGCAGTTCTTC | TRBJ2-1 | . | TRBD2 | TRBV12-3/TRBV12-4
CASSLGARQYNSPLHF | TGTGCCAGCAGCTTAGGGGCAAGGCAGTACAATTCACCCCTCCACTTT | TRBJ1-6 | many | . | TRBV11-2
CASSIDQRNSPLHF | TGTGCCAGTAGTATAGATCAAAGGAATTCACCCCTCCACTTT | TRBJ1-6 | medium-sized | . | TRBV19
CAWGTSGTTGELFF | TGTGCCTGGGGGACTAGCGGGACAACCGGGGAGCTGTTTTTT | TRBJ2-2 | . | TRBD2 | TRBV30
CASSYSGRVETGELFF | TGTGCCAGCAGTTACTCAGGCAGGGTGGAAACCGGGGAGCTGTTTTTT | TRBJ2-2 | medium-sized | . | TRBV6-2/TRBV6-3
CASSYSGQHEQFF | TGTGCCAGCAGTTACTCCGGCCAGCATGAGCAGTTCTTC | TRBJ2-1 | large | . | TRBV6-2/TRBV6-3
CATSRDLTGATDTQYF | TGTGCCACCAGCAGAGATCTGACAGGGGCGACAGATACGCAGTATTTT | TRBJ2-3 | many | TRBD1 | TRBV15
CASSGTGGTYEQYF | TGTGCCAGCAGTGGGACAGGGGGCACCTACGAGCAGTACTTC | TRBJ2-7 | . | TRBD1 | TRBV12-3/TRBV12-4
CSVTLGGEKLFF | TGCAGCGTCACTCTAGGGGGAGAAAAACTGTTTTTT | TRBJ1-4 | many | . | TRBV29-1
CASEREGLGEQFF | TGTGCCAGCGAGCGGGAGGGCCTGGGTGAGCAGTTCTTC | TRBJ2-1 | many | TRBD2 | TRBV10-3
CATPGNTGELFF | TGTGCCACGCCGGGGAACACCGGGGAGCTGTTTTTT | TRBJ2-2 | many | . | TRBV7-9
CASSLAEIQETQYF | TGTGCCAGCAGCCTAGCGGAGATCCAAGAGACCCAGTACTTC | TRBJ2-5 | many | TRBD2 | TRBV7-9
CATSEGQGPVATNEKLFF | TGTGCCACCAGTGAGGGACAAGGTCCTGTTGCAACTAATGAAAAACTGTTTTTT | TRBJ1-4 | medium-sized | . | TRBV24-1
CASSLMTSGKQYEQYF | TGTGCCAGCAGCCTGATGACTAGCGGGAAGCAATACGAGCAGTACTTC | TRBJ2-7 | few | TRBD2 | TRBV7-9
CASGSPGHGYGELFF | TGTGCCAGCGGTTCTCCGGGACACGGATACGGGGAGCTGTTTTTT | TRBJ2-2 | many | . | TRBV6-5
CASLLTGTGVSPLHF | TGTGCCAGCCTATTAACCGGGACAGGGGTCTCACCCCTCCACTTT | TRBJ1-6 | medium-sized | TRBD1 | TRBV6-1
CASSLGGDSFGDTIYF | TGTGCCAGCAGCTTAGGTGGGGACAGCTTTGGGGACACCATATATTTT | TRBJ1-3 | many | TRBD1 | TRBV7-2
CASSLRLAGGSTDTQYF | TGTGCCAGCAGCTTGCGACTAGCGGGGGGGAGCACAGATACGCAGTATTTT | TRBJ2-3 | many | TRBD2 | TRBV7-2
CAISEGAHTDTQYF | TGTGCCATCAGTGAAGGAGCGCACACAGATACGCAGTATTTT | TRBJ2-3 | many | . | TRBV10-3
CSAKRDEQFF | TGCAGTGCTAAACGGGATGAGCAGTTCTTC | TRBJ2-1 | . | . | TRBV20-1
CASSQSGSPNYGYTF | TGTGCCAGCAGCCAATCTGGGTCCCCTAACTATGGCTACACCTTC | TRBJ1-2 | few | . | TRBV14
CASSEEGGRGNTIYF | TGTGCCAGCAGTGAGGAGGGAGGCCGGGGGAACACCATATATTTT | TRBJ1-3 | few | . | TRBV6-1
CASSLTWGDTQYF | TGTGCCAGCAGCTTAACGTGGGGAGATACGCAGTATTTT | TRBJ2-3 | few | . | TRBV7-3
CASSPRSGGYTF | TGTGCCAGCTCACCTCGGAGTGGCGGCTACACCTTC | TRBJ1-2 | many | . | TRBV18
CASSPGGTNEKLFF | TGTGCCAGTAGCCCAGGGGGCACTAATGAAAAACTGTTTTTT | TRBJ1-4 | many | TRBD1 | TRBV19
CASSQGTGGYGYTF | TGCGCCAGCAGCCAAGGTACAGGGGGCTATGGCTACACCTTC | TRBJ1-2 | many | TRBD1 | TRBV4-1
CASSIASGQMNTEAFF | TGTGCCAGTAGTATAGCTTCGGGACAAATGAACACTGAAGCTTTCTTT | TRBJ1-1 | many | . | TRBV19
CATGGGDGGIQYF | TGTGCCACCGGAGGGGGCGACGGGGGGATTCAGTACTTC | TRBJ2-4 | medium-sized | . | TRBV10-3
CASSYRALPNQPQHF | TGTGCCAGCAGTTATCGGGCTCTGCCCAATCAGCCCCAGCATTTT | TRBJ1-5 | many | . | TRBV6-2/TRBV6-3
CASNEGWGFTDTQYF | TGTGCCAGTAACGAAGGGTGGGGGTTTACAGATACGCAGTATTTT | TRBJ2-3 | many | . | TRBV19
CSAREQGADDEKLFF | TGCAGTGCTAGAGAACAGGGGGCAGATGATGAAAAACTGTTTTTT | TRBJ1-4 | few | TRBD1 | TRBV20-1
CASSFRGQNGYTF | TGTGCCAGCAGTTTTCGGGGGCAAAATGGCTACACCTTC | TRBJ1-2 | few | . | TRBV6-5